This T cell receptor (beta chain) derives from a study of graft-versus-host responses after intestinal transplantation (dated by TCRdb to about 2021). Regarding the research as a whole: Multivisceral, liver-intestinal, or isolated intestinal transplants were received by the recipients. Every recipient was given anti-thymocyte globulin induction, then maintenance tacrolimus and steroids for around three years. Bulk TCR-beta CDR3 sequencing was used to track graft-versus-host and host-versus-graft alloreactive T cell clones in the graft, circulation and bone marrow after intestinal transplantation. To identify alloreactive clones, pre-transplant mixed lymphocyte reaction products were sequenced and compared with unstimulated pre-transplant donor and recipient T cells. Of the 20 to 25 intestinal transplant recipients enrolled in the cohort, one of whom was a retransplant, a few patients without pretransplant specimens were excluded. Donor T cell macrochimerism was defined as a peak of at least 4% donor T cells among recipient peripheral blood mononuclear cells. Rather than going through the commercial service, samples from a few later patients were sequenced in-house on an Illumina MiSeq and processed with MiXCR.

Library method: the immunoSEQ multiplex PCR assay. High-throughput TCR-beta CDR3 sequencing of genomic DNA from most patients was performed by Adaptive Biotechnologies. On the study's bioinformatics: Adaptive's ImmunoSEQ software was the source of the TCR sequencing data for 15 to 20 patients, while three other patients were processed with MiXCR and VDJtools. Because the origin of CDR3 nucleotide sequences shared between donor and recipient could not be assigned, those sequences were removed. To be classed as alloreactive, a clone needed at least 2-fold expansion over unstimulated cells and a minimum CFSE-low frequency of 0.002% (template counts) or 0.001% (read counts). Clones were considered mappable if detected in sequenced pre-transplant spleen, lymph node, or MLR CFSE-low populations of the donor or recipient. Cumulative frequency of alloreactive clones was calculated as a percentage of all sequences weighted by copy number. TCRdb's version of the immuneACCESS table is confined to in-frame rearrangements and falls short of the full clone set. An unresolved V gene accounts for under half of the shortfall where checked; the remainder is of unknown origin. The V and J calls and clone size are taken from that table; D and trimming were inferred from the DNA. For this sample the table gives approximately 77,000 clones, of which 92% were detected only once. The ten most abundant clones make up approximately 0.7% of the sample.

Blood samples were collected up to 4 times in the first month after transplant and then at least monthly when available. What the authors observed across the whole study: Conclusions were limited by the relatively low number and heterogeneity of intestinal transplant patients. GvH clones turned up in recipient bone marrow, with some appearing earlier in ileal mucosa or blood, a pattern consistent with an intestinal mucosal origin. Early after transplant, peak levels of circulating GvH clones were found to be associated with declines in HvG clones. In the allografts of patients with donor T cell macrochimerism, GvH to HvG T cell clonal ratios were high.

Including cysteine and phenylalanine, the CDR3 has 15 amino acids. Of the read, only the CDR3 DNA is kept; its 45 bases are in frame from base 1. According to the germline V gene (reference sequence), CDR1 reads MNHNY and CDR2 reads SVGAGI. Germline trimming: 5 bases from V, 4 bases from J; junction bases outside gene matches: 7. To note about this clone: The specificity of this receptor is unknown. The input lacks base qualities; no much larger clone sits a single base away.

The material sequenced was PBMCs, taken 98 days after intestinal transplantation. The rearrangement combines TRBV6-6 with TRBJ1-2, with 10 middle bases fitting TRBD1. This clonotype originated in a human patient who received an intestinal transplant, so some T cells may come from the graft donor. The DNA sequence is TGTGCCAGCAGTGACCCCGGACAGGGGGGCTATGGCTACACCTTC. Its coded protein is CASSDPGQGGYGYTF.